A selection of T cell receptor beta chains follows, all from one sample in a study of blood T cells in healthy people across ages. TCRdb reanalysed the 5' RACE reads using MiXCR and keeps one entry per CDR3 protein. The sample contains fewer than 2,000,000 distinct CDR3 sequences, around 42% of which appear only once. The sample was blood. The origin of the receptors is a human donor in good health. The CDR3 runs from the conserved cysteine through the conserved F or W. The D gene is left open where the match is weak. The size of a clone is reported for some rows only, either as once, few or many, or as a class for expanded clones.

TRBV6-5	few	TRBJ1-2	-	TGTGCCAGCAGTTACGGGGCGGAACAGGGCGACTATGGCTACACCTTC	CASSYGAEQGDYGYTF
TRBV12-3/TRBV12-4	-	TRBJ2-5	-	TGTGCCAGCAGTTTTTTGGGACCCGGCGGAGAGACCCAGTACTTC	CASSFLGPGGETQYF
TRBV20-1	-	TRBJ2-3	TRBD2	TGCAGTGCAAGGCGTAGTATACTAGCGGGGGTTGGAGATACGCAGTATTTT	CSARRSILAGVGDTQYF
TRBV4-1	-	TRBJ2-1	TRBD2	TGCGCCAGCAGCCAACCGACTAGCGGGGGGTTCGCGGGGCAATTCTTC	CASSQPTSGGFAGQFF
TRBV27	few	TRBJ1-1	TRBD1	TGTGCCAGCAGTTTTATAGGGACAGCCCACAGTATAGCTTTCTTT	CASSFIGTAHSIAFF
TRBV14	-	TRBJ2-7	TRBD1	TGTGCCAGCAGCCAGGGCAGGGGGTCAGGAGAGCAGTACTTC	CASSQGRGSGEQYF
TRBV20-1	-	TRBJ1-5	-	TGCAGTGCTAGCGTTTTGTCGGGGGATTATAGCAATCAGCCCCAGCATTTT	CSASVLSGDYSNQPQHF
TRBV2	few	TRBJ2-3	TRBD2	TGTGCCAGCAGTGGCGGGGGGACTAGCACAGATACGCAGTATTTT	CASSGGGTSTDTQYF
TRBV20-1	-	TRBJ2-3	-	TGCAGTGCTATTAAACAGGGCGGGAGCACAGATACGCAGTATTTT	CSAIKQGGSTDTQYF
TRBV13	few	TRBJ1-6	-	TGTGCCAGCAGCTACCGTTCTAGGCCTCATTCACCCCTCCACTTT	CASSYRSRPHSPLHF
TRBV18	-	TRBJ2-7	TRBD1	TGTGCCAGCTCAAGGTCTCAAGGACAGGGGGTGTACGAGCAGTACTTC	CASSRSQGQGVYEQYF
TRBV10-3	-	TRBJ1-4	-	TGTGCCATCAGTTCCAGCAAGCAGGGGCTTAATGAAAAACTGTTTTTT	CAISSSKQGLNEKLFF
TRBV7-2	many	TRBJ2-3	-	TGTGCCAGCAGCTTAGGAGGGGGGGCTAATACGCAGTATTTT	CASSLGGGANTQYF
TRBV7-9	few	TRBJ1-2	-	TGTGCCAGCAGCTCACCCGGACAGCTCGGTTACACCTTC	CASSSPGQLGYTF
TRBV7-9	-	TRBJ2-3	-	TGTGCCAGCAGCTTAGAAGCGGTATCCTGGGGGTCAGATACGCAGTATTTT	CASSLEAVSWGSDTQYF
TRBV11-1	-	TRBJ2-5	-	TGTGCCGGCAGCCGGACAGTCGTCGGGGCGACCCAGTACTTC	CAGSRTVVGATQYF
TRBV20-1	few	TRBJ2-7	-	TGCAGTGCTAGAGAGGGGGCTAGTCAGTACTTC	CSAREGASQYF
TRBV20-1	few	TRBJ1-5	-	TGCAGTGCTAGCTCCGGACAACTGAGCAATCAGCCCCAGCATTTT	CSASSGQLSNQPQHF
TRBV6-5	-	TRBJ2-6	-	TGTGCCAGCAGTTACTCGGGAGGACCTGGGGCCAACGTCCGGACTTTC	CASSYSGGPGANVRTF
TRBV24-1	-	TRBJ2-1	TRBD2	TGTGCCACCAGTGATTTGCGCTTAGATACTAGCGTAGAAGAGCAGTTCTTC	CATSDLRLDTSVEEQFF
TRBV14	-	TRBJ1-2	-	TGTGCCAGCAGCCAGGTGGATGGCTACACCTTC	CASSQVDGYTF
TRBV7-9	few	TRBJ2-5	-	TGTGCCAGCAGCTTAGCGTGGAGGGATCAAGAGACCCAGTACTTC	CASSLAWRDQETQYF
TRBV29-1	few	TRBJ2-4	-	TGCAGCGCCACGAAACCACAGGGTGATCTAGCCAAAAACATTCAGTACTTC	CSATKPQGDLAKNIQYF
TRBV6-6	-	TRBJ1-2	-	TGTGCCAGCGGACAGACAGTCTATGGCTACACCTTC	CASGQTVYGYTF
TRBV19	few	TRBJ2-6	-	TGTGCCAGTAGTAACAGACCCTCTGGGGCCAACGTCCTGACTTTC	CASSNRPSGANVLTF
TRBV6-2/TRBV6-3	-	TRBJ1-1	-	TGTGCCACCTCAGGGGTTACGAACACTGAAGCTTTCTTT	CATSGVTNTEAFF
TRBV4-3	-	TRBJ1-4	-	TGCGCCAGCAGCCCCCATCCGTCGGAGGGGGTTGAAAAACTGTTTTTT	CASSPHPSEGVEKLFF
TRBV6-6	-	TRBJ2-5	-	TGTGCCAGCACCAACAGTGCAGAGACCCAGTACTTC	CASTNSAETQYF
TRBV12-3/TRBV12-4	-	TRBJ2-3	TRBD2	TGTGCCAGCAGTCCCCCTGGACGGCCGGGACTACCTAGCACAGATACGCAGTATTTT	CASSPPGRPGLPSTDTQYF
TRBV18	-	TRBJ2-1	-	TGTGCCAGCTCACCACCTTCTGGGTCCTACAATGAGCAGTTCTTC	CASSPPSGSYNEQFF
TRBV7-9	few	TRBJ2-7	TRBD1	TGTGCCAGCAGCTTAGGACAGGGGGCACTCGAGCAGTACTTC	CASSLGQGALEQYF
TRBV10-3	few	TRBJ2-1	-	TGTGCCATCAGAGGCCCCCGTGTGGGGGCCTCTGAGCAGTTCTTC	CAIRGPRVGASEQFF
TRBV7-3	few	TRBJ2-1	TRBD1	TGTGCCACCTCCAGACAGGGGATCGGCAATGAGCAGTTCTTC	CATSRQGIGNEQFF
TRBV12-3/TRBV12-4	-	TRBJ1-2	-	TGTGCCAGCAGTTTCTCGCAGGGCTGGGGCTACACCTTC	CASSFSQGWGYTF
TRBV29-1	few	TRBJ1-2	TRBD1	TGCAGCGTTAGCGACAGGGTGGACTATGGCTACACCTTC	CSVSDRVDYGYTF
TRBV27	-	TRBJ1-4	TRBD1	TGTGCCAGCAGTCCAAGGGGGACAGGGTGGGCTAATGAAAAACTGTTTTTT	CASSPRGTGWANEKLFF
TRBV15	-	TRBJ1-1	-	TGTGCCACCAGCAGAGATAAGGGCCGGGGCAGGCCAAACACTGAAGCTTTCTTT	CATSRDKGRGRPNTEAFF
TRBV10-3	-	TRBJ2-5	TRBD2	TGTGCCGTTTCCCCGGGACTAGCGGGGCAAGAGACCCAGTACTTC	CAVSPGLAGQETQYF
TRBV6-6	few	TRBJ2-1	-	TGTGCCAGCAGTTATACTGAGCAGTTCTTC	CASSYTEQFF
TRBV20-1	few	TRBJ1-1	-	TGCAGTGCTAGAGATCGAGATGAGGTTGGGAACACTGAAGCTTTCTTT	CSARDRDEVGNTEAFF
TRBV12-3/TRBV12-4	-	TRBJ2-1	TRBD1	TGTGCCAGCAGTCCACCGGGACAGTTCGACGATGAGCAGTTCTTC	CASSPPGQFDDEQFF
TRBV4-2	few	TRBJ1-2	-	TGTGCCAGCAGTGAAGGCAGGGGAAGGGAGTCGTATGGCTACACCTTC	CASSEGRGRESYGYTF
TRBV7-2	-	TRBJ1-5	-	TGTGCCAGCAGCCCATTTCGGCAGCCCCAGCATTTT	CASSPFRQPQHF
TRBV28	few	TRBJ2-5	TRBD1	TGTGCCAGCAGTTCCCGGGACAGCCCCCAAGAGACCCAGTACTTC	CASSSRDSPQETQYF
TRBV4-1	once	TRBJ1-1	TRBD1	TGCGCCAGCAGCCCCACCCGGACAGGGGGCTATATTGAAGCTTTCTTT	CASSPTRTGGYIEAFF
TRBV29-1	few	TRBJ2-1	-	TGCAGCGCCGGAAAACGACAGTCAAGAGGGGAGCAGTTCTTC	CSAGKRQSRGEQFF
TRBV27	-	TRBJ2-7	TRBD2	TGTGCCAGCAGTTTATGGGGTACTAGCGCCGAGCAGTACTTC	CASSLWGTSAEQYF
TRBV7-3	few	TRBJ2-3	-	TGTGCCAGCAGCTTAACGGGGGGTAGAGGTACGCAGTATTTT	CASSLTGGRGTQYF
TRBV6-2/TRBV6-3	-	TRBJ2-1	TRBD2	TGTGCCAGCAGTCCCGGACTAGCGGGGGACCAGCAGTTCTTC	CASSPGLAGDQQFF
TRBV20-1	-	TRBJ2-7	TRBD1	TGCAGTGCCCTGGCGGCGGGACAGGATTACTCCTACGAGCAGTACTTC	CSALAAGQDYSYEQYF
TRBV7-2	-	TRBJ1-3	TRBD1	TGTGCCAGCAGCTATGGGACAGGGGCCTCTGGAAACACCATATATTTT	CASSYGTGASGNTIYF